This T cell receptor (beta chain) derives from a study of chemoradiotherapy in HPV16-positive cancers. Study-level results: Candidate HPV-specific clones and E7-related TCR motifs grew in tumor during treatment. The functional HPV-specific definition rests on just two HPV16-positive patients.

On this clone: Its antigen is not identified.

The table came from immunoSEQ multiplex PCR; TCRdb's copy has only in-frame clones and leaves some out. The sample contains approximately 30,000 clones, approximately 86% of which appear only once. V lost 7 bases, J lost 3 bases, and 14 bases lay in between. The germline V gene has CDR1 ENHRY and CDR2 SYGVKD. The CDR3 totals 14 residues. This chain uses TRBV10-3 with TRBJ2-3, with unresolved D. The origin of this receptor is a human donor with HPV-associated anogenital cancer. The source was blood, collected from a patient who underwent chemoradiotherapy. In DNA form, the CDR3 reads TGTGCCATCACGGACGGACCCTTAACAGATACGCAGTATTTT. It specifies CAITDGPLTDTQYF.